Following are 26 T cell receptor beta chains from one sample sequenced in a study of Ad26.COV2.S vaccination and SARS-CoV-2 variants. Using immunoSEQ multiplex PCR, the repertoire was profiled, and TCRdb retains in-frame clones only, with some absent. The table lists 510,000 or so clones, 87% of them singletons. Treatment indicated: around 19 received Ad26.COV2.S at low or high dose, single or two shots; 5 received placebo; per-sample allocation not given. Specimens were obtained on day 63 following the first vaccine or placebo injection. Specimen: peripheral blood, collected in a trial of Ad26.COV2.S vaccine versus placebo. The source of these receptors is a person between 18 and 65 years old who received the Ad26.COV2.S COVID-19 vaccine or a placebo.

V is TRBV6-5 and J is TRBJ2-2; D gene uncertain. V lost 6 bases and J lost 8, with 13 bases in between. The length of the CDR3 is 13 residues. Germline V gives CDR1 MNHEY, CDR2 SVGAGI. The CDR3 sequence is CASSITSKGELFF. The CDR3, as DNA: TGTGCCAGCAGCATTACGAGTAAGGGGGAGCTGTTTTTT.

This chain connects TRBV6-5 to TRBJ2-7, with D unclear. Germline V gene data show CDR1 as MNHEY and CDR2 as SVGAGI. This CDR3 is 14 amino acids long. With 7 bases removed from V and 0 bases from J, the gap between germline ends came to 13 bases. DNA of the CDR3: TGTGCCAGCACTCGAAGTCAGTTCTCCTACGAGCAGTACTTC. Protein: CASTRSQFSYEQYF.

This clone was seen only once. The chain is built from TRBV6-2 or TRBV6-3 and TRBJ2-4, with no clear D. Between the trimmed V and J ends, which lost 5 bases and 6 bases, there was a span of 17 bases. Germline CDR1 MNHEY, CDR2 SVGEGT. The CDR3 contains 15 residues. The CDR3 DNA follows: TGTGCCAGCAGTCCCTCAAAACTAAGTCCAAACATTCAGTACTTC. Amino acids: CASSPSKLSPNIQYF.

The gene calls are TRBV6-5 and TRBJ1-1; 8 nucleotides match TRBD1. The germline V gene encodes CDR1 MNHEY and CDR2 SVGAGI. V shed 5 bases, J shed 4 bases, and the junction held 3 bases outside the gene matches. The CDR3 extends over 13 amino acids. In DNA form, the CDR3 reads TGTGCCAGCAGTAAGACAGGGGTCACTGAAGCTTTCTTT. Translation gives CASSKTGVTEAFF.

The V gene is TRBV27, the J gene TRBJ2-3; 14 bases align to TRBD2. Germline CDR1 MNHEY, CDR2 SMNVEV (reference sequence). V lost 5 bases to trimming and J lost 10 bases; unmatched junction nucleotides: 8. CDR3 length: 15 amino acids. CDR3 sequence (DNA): TGTGCCAGCAGTCCCCAAGGGACTAGCGGGAGCCCGCAGTATTTT. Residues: CASSPQGTSGSPQYF.

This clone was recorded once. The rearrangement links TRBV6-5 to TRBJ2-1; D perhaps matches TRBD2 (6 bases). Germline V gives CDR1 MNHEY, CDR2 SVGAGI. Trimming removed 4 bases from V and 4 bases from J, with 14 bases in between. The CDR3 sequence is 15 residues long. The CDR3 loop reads CASSFTGTHYNEQFF. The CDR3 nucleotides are TGTGCCAGCAGTTTCACCGGGACTCATTACAATGAGCAGTTCTTC.

CDR3 DNA: TGTGCCAGCAGCCAAGAGATGGGCGAGCAGTACTTC. The encoded protein is CASSQEMGEQYF. The V gene is TRBV3-1 (or the pseudogene TRBV3-2), the J gene TRBJ2-7, with D hard to call. This CDR3 region has 12 residues. Trimming removed 0 bases from V and 6 bases from J, with 6 bases in between. Germline assignment: CDR1 LGHDT and CDR2 YNNKEL (reference sequence).

The chain's CDR3 is CASYSSRSGGELFF. CDR3 nucleotide sequence: TGTGCCAGCTACTCGAGTAGGTCGGGCGGGGAGCTGTTTTTT. This rearrangement joins TRBV7-9 to TRBJ2-2; D ambiguous. Looked up from germline, CDR1 is SEHNR and CDR2 is FQNEAQ (reference sequence). CDR3 length: 14 residues. The V end was cut by 8 bases, the J end by 7 bases, with 17 bases between.

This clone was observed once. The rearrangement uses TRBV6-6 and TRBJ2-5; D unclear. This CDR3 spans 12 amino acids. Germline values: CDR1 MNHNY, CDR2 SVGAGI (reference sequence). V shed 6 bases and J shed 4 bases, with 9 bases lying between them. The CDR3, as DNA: TGTGCCAGCAGCCTCTCTAGAGAGACCCAGTACTTC. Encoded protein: CASSLSRETQYF.

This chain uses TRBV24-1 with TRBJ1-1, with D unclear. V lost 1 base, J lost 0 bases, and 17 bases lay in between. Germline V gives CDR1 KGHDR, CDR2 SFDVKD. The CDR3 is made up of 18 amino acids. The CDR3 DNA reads TGTGCCACCAGTGATTTTAGGGTGAGCAGATACATGAACACTGAAGCTTTCTTT. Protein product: CATSDFRVSRYMNTEAFF.

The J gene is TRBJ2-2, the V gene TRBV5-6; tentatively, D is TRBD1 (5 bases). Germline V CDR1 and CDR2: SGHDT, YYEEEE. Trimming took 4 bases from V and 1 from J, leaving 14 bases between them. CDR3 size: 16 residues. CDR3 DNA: TGTGCCAGCAGCCCTTTGACAGAGATGAACACCGGGGAGCTGTTTTTT. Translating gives CASSPLTEMNTGELFF.

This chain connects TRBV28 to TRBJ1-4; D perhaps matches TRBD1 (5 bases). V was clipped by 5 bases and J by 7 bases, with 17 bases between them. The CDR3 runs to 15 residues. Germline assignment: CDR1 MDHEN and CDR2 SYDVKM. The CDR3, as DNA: TGTGCCAGCAGTCCACCCGGGGGGGGTGCTGAAAAACTGTTTTTT. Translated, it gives CASSPPGGGAEKLFF.

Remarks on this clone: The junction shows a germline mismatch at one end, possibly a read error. This CDR3 reads CASREAGGPVNEQFF. The CDR3 DNA follows: TGTGCCAGCAGGGAAGCGGGAGGGCCGGTAAATGAGCAGTTCTTC. The gene calls are TRBV2 and TRBJ2-1, with TRBD2 matching over 10 bases. The V gene's germline CDR1 is SNHLY and CDR2 FYNNEI. The CDR3 runs to 15 residues.

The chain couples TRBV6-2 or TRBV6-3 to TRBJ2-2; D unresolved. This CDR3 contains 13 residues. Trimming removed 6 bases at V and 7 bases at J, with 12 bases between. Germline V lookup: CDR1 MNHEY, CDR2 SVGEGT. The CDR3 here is CASRPWASGELFF. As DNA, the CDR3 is TGTGCCAGCAGGCCTTGGGCTAGCGGGGAGCTGTTTTTT.

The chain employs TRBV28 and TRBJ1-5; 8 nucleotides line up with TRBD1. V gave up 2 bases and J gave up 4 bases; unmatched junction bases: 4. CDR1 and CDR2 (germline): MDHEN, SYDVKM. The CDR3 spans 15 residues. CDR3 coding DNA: TGTGCCAGCAGTTTAGCGGGACAGGCAAATCAGCCCCAGCATTTT. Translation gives CASSLAGQANQPQHF.

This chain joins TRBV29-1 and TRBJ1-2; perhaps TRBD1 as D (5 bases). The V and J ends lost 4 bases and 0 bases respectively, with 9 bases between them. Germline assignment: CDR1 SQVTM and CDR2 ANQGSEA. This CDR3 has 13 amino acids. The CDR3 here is CSVGGITNYGYTF. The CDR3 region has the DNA TGCAGCGTTGGGGGGATAACTAACTATGGCTACACCTTC.

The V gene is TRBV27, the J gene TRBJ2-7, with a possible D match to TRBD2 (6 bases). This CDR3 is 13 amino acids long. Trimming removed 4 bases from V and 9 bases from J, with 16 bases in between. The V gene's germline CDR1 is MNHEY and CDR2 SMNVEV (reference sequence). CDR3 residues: CASSSQVGGLQYF. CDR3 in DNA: TGTGCCAGCAGTTCCCAGGTGGGGGGATTGCAGTACTTC.

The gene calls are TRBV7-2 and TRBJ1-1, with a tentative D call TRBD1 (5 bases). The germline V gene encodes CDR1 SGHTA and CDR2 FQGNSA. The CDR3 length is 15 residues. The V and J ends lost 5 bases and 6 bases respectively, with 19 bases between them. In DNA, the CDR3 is TGTGCCAGCAGCCGGGGGTGGCAGGGTGCGCCTGAAGCTTTCTTT. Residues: CASSRGWQGAPEAFF. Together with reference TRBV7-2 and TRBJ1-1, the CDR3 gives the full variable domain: GAGVSQSPSNKVTEKGKDVELRCDPISGHTALYWYRQSLGQGLEFLIYFQGNSAPDKSGLPSDRFSAERTGGSVSTLTIQRTQQEDSAVYLCASSRGWQGAPEAFFGQGTRLTVV.

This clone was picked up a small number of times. In DNA form, the CDR3 reads TGTGCCAGCAGTTTGGGACAGGCCACAGATACGCAGTATTTT. As protein: CASSLGQATDTQYF. The V and J genes are TRBV28 and TRBJ2-3, with 8 bases lining up with TRBD1. Germline V gene data show CDR1 as MDHEN and CDR2 as SYDVKM. Trimming at V came to 3 bases and at J to 2 bases, leaving 1 base not matched to a gene. This CDR3 region has 14 residues.

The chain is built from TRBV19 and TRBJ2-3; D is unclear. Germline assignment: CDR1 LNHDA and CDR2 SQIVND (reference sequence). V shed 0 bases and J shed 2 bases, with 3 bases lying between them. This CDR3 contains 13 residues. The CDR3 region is CASSIDPTDTQYF. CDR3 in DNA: TGTGCCAGTAGTATAGATCCCACAGATACGCAGTATTTT.

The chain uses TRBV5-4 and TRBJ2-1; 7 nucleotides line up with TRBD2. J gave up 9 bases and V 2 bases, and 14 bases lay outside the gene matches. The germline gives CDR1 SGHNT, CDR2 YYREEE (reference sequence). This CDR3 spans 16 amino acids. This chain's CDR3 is CASSLAGLRDQGEQFF. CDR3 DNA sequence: TGTGCCAGCAGCTTAGCGGGACTAAGGGACCAGGGTGAGCAGTTCTTC.

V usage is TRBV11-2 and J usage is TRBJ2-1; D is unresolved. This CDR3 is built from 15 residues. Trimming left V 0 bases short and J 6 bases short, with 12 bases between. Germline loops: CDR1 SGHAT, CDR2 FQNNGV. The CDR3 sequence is CASSLEGRALNEQFF. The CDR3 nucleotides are TGTGCCAGCAGCTTAGAAGGTCGGGCACTCAATGAGCAGTTCTTC.

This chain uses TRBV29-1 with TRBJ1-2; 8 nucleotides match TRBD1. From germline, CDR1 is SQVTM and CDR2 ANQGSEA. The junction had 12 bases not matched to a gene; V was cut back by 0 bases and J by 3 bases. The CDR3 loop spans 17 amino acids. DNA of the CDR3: TGCAGCGTTGAAGACCTCGCTTACAGGGGGGATGACTATGGCTACACCTTC. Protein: CSVEDLAYRGDDYGYTF.

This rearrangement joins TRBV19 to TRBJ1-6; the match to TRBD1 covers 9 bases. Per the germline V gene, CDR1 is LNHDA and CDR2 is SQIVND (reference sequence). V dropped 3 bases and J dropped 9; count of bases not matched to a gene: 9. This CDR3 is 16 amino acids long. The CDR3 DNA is TGTGCCAGTAGTATGGGACAGGGAGTTCCATTTTCACCCCTCCACTTT. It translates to CASSMGQGVPFSPLHF.

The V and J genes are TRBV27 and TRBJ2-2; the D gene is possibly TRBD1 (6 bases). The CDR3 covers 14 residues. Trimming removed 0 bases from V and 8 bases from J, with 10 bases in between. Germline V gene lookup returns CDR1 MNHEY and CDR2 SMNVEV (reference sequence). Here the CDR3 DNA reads TGTGCCAGCAGTTTATCGTACAGGGTTGGGGAGCTGTTTTTT. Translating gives CASSLSYRVGELFF.

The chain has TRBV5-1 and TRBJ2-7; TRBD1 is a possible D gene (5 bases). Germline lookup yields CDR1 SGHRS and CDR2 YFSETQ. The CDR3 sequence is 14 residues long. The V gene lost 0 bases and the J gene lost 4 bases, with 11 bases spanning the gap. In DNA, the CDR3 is TGCGCCAGCAGCTTGGTAAGGGGCGGATACGAGCAGTACTTC. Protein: CASSLVRGGYEQYF.